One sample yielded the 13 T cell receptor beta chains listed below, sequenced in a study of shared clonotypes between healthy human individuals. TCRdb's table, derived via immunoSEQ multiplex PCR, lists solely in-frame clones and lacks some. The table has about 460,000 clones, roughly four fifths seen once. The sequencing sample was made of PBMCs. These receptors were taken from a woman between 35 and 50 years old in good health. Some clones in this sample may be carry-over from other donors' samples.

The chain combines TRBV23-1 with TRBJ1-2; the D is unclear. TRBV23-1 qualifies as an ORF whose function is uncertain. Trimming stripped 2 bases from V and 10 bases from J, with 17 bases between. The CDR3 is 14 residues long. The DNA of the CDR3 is TGCGCCAGCAGTCAAGGCTCTCGGCACAGAGCCTACACCTTC. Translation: CASSQGSRHRAYTF.

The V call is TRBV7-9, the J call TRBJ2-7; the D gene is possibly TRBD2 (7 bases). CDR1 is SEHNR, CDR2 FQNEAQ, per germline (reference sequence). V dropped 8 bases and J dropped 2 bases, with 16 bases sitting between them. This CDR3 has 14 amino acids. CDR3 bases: TGTGCCAGCGGGAGGGACACACCGCCCTACGAGCAGTACTTC. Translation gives CASGRDTPPYEQYF. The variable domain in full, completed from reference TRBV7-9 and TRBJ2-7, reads DTGVSQNPRHKITKRGQNVTFRCDPISEHNRLYWYRQTLGQGPEFLTYFQNEAQLEKSRLLSDRFSAERPKGSFSTLEIQRTEQGDSAMYLCASGRDTPPYEQYFGPGTRLTVT.

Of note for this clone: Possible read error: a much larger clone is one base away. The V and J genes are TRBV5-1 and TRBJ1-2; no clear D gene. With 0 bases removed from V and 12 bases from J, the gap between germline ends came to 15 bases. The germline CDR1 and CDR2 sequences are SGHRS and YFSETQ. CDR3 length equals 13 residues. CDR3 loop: CASSLGSGRGHTF. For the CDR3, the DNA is TGCGCCAGCAGCTTGGGGTCCGGGAGAGGCCACACCTTC.

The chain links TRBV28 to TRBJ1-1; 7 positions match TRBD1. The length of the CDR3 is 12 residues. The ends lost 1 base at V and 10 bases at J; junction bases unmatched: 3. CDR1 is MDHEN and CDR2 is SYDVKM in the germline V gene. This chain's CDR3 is CASSLLRGRAFF. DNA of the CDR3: TGTGCCAGCAGTTTATTAAGGGGGCGAGCTTTCTTT.

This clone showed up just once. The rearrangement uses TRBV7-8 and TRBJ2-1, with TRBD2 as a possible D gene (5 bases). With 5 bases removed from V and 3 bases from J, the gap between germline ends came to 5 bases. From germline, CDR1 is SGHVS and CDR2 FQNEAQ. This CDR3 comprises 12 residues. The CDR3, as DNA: TGTGCCAGCAGCCGGGACTACAATGAGCAGTTCTTC. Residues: CASSRDYNEQFF.

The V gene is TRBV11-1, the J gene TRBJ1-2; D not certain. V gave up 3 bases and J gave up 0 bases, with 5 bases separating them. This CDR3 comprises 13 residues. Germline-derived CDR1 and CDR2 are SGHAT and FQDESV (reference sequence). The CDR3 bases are TGTGCCAGCAGCTTCCAGTCTAACTATGGCTACACCTTC. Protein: CASSFQSNYGYTF.

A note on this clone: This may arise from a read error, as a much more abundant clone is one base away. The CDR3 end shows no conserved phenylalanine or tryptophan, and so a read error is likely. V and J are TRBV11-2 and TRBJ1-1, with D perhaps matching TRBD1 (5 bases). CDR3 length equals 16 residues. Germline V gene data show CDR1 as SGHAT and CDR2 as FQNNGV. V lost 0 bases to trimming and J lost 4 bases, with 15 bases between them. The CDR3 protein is CASSLDPTGAPTEAFL. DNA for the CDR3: TGTGCCAGCAGCTTAGATCCGACCGGGGCGCCCACTGAAGCTTTCCTT.

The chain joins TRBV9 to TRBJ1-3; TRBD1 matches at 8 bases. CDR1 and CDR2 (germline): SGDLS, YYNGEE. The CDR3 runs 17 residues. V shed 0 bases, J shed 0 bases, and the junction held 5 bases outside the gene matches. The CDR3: CASSVAAGGISGNTIYF. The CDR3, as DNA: TGTGCCAGCAGCGTAGCGGCAGGGGGCATCTCTGGAAACACCATATATTTT.

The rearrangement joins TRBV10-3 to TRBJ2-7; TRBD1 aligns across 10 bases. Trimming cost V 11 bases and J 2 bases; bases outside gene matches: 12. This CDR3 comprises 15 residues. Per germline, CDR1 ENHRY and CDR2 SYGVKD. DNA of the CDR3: TGTGCCGCGCGGTCCGGGACAGGGGAAACCTACGAGCAGTACTTC. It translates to CAARSGTGETYEQYF.

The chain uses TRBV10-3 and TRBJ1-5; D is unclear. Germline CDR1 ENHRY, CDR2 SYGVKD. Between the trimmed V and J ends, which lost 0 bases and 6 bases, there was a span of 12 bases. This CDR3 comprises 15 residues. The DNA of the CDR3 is TGTGCCATCAGTGAGTCGGAGGGATCGGGTCAGCCCCAGCATTTT. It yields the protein CAISESEGSGQPQHF.

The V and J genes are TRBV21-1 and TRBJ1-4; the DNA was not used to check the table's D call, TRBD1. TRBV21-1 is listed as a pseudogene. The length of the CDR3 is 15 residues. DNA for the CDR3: TGTGCCAGCAGCAAATCGCCAGAAGTCAGTGAAAAACTGTTTTTT. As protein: CASSKSPEVSEKLFF.

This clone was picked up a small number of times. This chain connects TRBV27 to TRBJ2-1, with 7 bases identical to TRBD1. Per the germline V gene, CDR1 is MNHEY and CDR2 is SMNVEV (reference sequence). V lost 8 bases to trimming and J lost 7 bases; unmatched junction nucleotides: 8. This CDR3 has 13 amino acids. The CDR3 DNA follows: TGTGCCAGCCGCAGGACAGGTTTTAATGAGCAGTTCTTC. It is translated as CASRRTGFNEQFF.

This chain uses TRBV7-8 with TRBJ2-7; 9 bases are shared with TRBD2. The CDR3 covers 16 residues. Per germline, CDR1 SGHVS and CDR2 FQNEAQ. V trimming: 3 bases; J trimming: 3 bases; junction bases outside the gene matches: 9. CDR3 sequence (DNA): TGTGCCAGCAGCTTGGGTCTAGCGGGGATCCTCTACGAGCAGTACTTC. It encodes CASSLGLAGILYEQYF.